These 10 T cell receptor beta chains originate from one sample sequenced in a study of T-cell reconstitution after alpha-beta-depleted transplantation in children. Unique molecular identifiers were incorporated when the TCRbeta library was constructed. TCRdb reprocessed the PCR reads via MiXCR and lists one record per CDR3 protein. Seen here are around 800,000 distinct CDR3 sequences, 16% observed once, and the top ten hold just under 5%. The material was PBMCs, mostly from graft donor cells, obtained 360 days after TCRalphabeta/CD19-depleted stem cell transplant. These receptors all come from a male patient between 10 and 17 years old who had a stem cell transplant for acute lymphoblastic leukemia, so the T cells may come from the graft donor.

A few counts support this clonotype. The gene calls are TRBV5-4 and TRBJ2-4; D is uncertain. Germline V gene data show CDR1 as SGHNT and CDR2 as YYREEE (reference sequence). This CDR3 region has 14 residues. Trimming left V 0 bases short and J 8 bases short, with 12 bases between. CDR3 sequence: CASSLVPGKYIQYF. Here the CDR3 DNA reads TGTGCCAGCAGCTTGGTGCCCGGAAAGTACATTCAGTACTTC.

The rearrangement uses TRBV7-9 and TRBJ2-1; possibly TRBD1 for D (5 bases). The CDR3 runs to 15 residues. CDR1 SEHNR and CDR2 FQNEAQ come from the germline V gene (reference sequence). Trimming removed 5 bases at V and 2 bases at J, with 13 bases between. CDR3 loop: CASSPTTVTYNEQFF. CDR3 bases: TGTGCCAGCAGCCCTACGACAGTAACCTACAATGAGCAGTTCTTC.

This clonotype was observed many times. The chain combines TRBV6-1 with TRBJ2-7; TRBD2 aligns across 7 bases. Unmatched junction bases numbered 6, after V lost 4 bases and J lost 3 bases. The CDR3 sequence is 14 residues long. Germline V lookup: CDR1 MNHNS, CDR2 SASEGT. The CDR3, as DNA: TGTGCCAGCAGTGTGACCGGGACTAACTACGAGCAGTACTTC. It is translated as CASSVTGTNYEQYF.

This clonotype was recorded a few times. This chain connects TRBV20-1 to TRBJ2-7; 8 positions match TRBD2. The V gene end was trimmed by 1 base and the J gene end by 0 bases; junction bases not matched to a gene: 2. The CDR3 extends over 14 amino acids. The germline CDR1 and CDR2 sequences are DFQATT and SNEGSKA (reference sequence). CDR3 residues: CSARVAGGSYEQYF. CDR3 nucleotides: TGCAGTGCTAGAGTTGCGGGAGGCTCCTACGAGCAGTACTTC.

This sequence joins TRBV5-1 and TRBJ1-4; D is undetermined. V lost 0 bases and J lost 8, with 17 bases in between. This CDR3 contains 16 residues. Per germline, CDR1 SGHRS and CDR2 YFSETQ. The CDR3 DNA reads as TGCGCCAGCAGCTTGGCCGTTGGAATGTTCGGGGAAAAACTGTTTTTT. Protein: CASSLAVGMFGEKLFF.

This rearrangement joins TRBV6-5 to TRBJ2-2; perhaps TRBD2 as D (5 bases). CDR3 length: 14 residues. The V gene's germline CDR1 is MNHEY and CDR2 SVGAGI. Trimming stripped 2 bases from V and 2 bases from J, with 6 bases between. The CDR3 region is CASSYRDNTGELFF. CDR3 bases: TGTGCCAGCAGTTACCGGGATAACACCGGGGAGCTGTTTTTT.

The V call is TRBV20-1, the J call TRBJ2-7; TRBD1 agrees at 9 bases. Germline assignment: CDR1 DFQATT and CDR2 SNEGSKA (reference sequence). J was trimmed by 3 bases and V by 5 bases; bases with no gene match: 5. The CDR3 runs 13 residues. CDR3 region: CSAPLDRGYEQYF. CDR3 bases: TGCAGTGCTCCACTGGACAGGGGCTACGAGCAGTACTTC.

This clonotype was observed a handful of times. The chain recombines TRBV9 with TRBJ2-3; no clear D. CDR3 length: 14 amino acids. Per the germline V gene, CDR1 is SGDLS and CDR2 is YYNGEE. Trimming left V 4 bases short and J 1 base short, with 10 bases between. The CDR3 reads CASSPRPGTDTQYF. The DNA of the CDR3 is TGTGCCAGCAGCCCGCGACCGGGCACAGATACGCAGTATTTT.

The chain is built from TRBV5-1 and TRBJ2-7, with 9 bases aligning to TRBD2. The length of the CDR3 is 15 residues. Trimming at V came to 4 bases and at J to 4 bases, leaving 9 bases not matched to a gene. Germline loops: CDR1 SGHRS, CDR2 YFSETQ. CDR3 region: CASSPVAGVVYEQYF. The CDR3 DNA reads as TGCGCCAGCAGCCCGGTAGCGGGAGTAGTGTACGAGCAGTACTTC.

V gene TRBV20-1 combines with J gene TRBJ2-1, with 9 bases fitting TRBD2. The V segment lost 0 bases and the J segment 0 bases; nucleotides outside the gene matches: 12. Germline V gene data show CDR1 as DFQATT and CDR2 as SNEGSKA (reference sequence). This CDR3 is 19 amino acids long. CDR3 residues: CSARERRTSGFSSYNEQFF. DNA of the CDR3: TGCAGTGCTAGAGAACGGCGTACTAGCGGGTTTAGCTCCTACAATGAGCAGTTCTTC.